Detailed here is one T cell receptor beta chain. Its antigen remains undetermined. At one end, the junction sequence differs from germline, possibly due to a read error. Bulk unsorted tissue served as the source for RNA extraction, and RNA quality was assessed using a NanoDrop ND-1000 and an Agilent 2100. Donors were newly diagnosed lung cancer patients admitted for thoracic surgery in China between August and November 2014, without prior chemotherapy. Anyone who had undergone radiotherapy or chemotherapy before, or who had another cancer at the same time, was left out of the study. Surgical tissue pieces of roughly 1-2 cm3 were preserved in RNAlater solution and stored at -80 °C until use. The data are from a study of tumor and adjacent non-tumor tissue in lung cancer (dated by TCRdb to between 2017 and 2018). Study-wide context: The cohort included some 11 adenocarcinoma, 2 squamous cell carcinoma and 1 small cell lung cancer patients. The roughly 15 patients were aged about 31 to 80 years, included about 10 men and 5 women, and had TNM stage I to III disease. A total of some 130,000,000 productive TCRbeta reads were generated by sequencing, corresponding to an average of roughly 4.1 million reads per sample. The study compared bulk TCRbeta repertoires between lung tumor tissue and matched distant non-tumor lung tissue from some 14 lung cancer patients. For each patient, one tumor sample and one normal lung sample were taken, giving under 35 paired specimens that underwent TCRbeta CDR3 sequencing. What the research found in general, with its limitations: A significantly larger cumulative share of the repertoire was made up by the top 100 clones in normal lung than in tumor tissue. The methods do not name the sequencing platform or mention unique molecular identifiers. Only about 15 patients were in the cohort, and the authors stated that larger samples and more detailed clinical data are needed. TCR diversity was significantly higher in younger patients, and greater tumor TCR diversity was associated with shorter overall survival and shorter disease-free survival. Because peripheral blood was not sequenced, the blood TCRbeta repertoires of the lung cancer patients in the study went unexamined. Tumor tissue showed significantly greater TCR diversity (inverse Simpson) than normal lung tissue (roughly 430 vs 170, P = 0.0075, Mann-Whitney U test).

Library construction relied on multiplex PCR. The run used an Illumina HiSeq 2500. TCRbeta libraries were constructed through three rounds of nested PCR with primers (Table S4) according to protocols adapted from ARM-PCR. Before sequencing, PCR products of 200-500 bp were excised from the gel and purified with the QIAquick gel extraction kit. The original methods were these. Trimmomatic was used to clean the reads, FLASH merged the cleaned reads into complete CDR3 sequences, and MiTCR assigned the sequences to V(D)J germline segments. Clonal diversity was calculated as the inverse Simpson's index using VDJtools. In-frame sequences lacking a premature stop codon were counted as productive reads. The public reads were quality trimmed at Q25 with fastp and then assembled into clones with MiXCR by TCRdb, keeping productive beta chains. Identical CDR3 protein sequences are pooled into one entry, listed with their most common genes and DNA. TCRdb's processing, not the authors' own work, is the source of the V and J calls. For this sample there are fewer than 80,000 distinct CDR3 sequences; 55% to 70% appear just once. The ten largest account for roughly 12% of the sample.

The CDR3 goes from the cysteine to the phenylalanine over 15 residues. CDR3 DNA is the only sequence kept; it has 45 bases, read in frame from the first base. The germline V gene encodes CDR1 MNHEY and CDR2 SVGAGI. The V and J genes are TRBV6-5 and TRBJ1-2; a tentative D match to TRBD1 spans 5 bases. This TCR was sampled from a woman between 65 and 79 years old with non-small cell lung cancer. Material for sequencing was lung tumor tissue. The sequenced DNA: TGTGTCAGCAGTTACTCGATAAACCAGGGTTTGGGCTACACCTTC. Its coded protein is CVSSYSINQGLGYTF.